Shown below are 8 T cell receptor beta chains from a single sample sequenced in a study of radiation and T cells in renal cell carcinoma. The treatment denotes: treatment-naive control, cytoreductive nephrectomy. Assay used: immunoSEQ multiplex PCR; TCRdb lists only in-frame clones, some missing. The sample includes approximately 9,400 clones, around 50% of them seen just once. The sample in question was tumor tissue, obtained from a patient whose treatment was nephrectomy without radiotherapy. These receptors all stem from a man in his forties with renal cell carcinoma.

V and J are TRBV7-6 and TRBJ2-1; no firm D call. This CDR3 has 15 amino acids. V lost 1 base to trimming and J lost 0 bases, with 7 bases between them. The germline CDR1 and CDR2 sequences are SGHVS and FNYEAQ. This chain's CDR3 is CASSLDVSSYNEQFF. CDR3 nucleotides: TGTGCCAGCAGCTTAGACGTTAGCTCCTACAATGAGCAGTTCTTC.

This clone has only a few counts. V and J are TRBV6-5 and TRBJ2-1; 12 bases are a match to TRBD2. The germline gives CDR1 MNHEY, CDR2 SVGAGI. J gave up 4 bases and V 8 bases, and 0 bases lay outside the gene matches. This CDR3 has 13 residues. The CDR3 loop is CASGTSGYNEQFF. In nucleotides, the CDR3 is TGTGCCAGCGGGACTAGCGGGTACAATGAGCAGTTCTTC.

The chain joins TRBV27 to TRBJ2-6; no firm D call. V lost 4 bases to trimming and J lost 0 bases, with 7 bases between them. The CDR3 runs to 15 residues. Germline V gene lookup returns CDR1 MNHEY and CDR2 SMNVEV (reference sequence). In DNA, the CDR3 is TGTGCCAGCAGTTACGGCAGCTCTGGGGCCAACGTCCTGACTTTC. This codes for CASSYGSSGANVLTF.

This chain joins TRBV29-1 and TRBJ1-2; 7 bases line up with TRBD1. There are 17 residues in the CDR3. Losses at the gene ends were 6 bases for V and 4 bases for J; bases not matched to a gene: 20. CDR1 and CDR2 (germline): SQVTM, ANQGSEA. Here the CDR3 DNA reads TGCAGCGTGGCTCGGGACAGCAGGAGGTCTGACAGCTATGGCTACACCTTC. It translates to CSVARDSRRSDSYGYTF.

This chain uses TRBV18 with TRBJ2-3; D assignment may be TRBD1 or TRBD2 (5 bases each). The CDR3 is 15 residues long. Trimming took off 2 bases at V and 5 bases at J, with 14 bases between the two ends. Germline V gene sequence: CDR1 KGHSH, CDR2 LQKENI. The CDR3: CASSPGGQRGDTQYF. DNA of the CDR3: TGTGCCAGCTCACCAGGAGGACAACGGGGAGATACGCAGTATTTT.

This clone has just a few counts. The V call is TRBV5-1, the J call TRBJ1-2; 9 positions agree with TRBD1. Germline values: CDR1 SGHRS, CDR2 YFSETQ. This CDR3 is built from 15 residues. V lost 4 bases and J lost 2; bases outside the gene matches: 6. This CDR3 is CASSVSGTGNYGYTF. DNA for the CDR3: TGCGCCAGCAGCGTTTCCGGGACAGGGAACTATGGCTACACCTTC.

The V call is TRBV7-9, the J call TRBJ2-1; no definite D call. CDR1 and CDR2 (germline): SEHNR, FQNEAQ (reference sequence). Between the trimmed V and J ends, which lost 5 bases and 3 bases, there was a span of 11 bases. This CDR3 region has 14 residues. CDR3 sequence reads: CASSVQEFYNEQFF. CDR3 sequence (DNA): TGTGCCAGCAGCGTGCAGGAGTTCTACAATGAGCAGTTCTTC.

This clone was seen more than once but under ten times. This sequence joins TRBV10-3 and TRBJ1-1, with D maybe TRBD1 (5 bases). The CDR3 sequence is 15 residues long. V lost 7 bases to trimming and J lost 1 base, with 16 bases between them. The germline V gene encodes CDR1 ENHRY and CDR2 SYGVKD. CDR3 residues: CAITQAQGPNTEAFF. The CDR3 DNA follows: TGTGCCATCACCCAAGCGCAGGGTCCGAACACTGAAGCTTTCTTT.